This entry is about one T cell receptor beta chain. Its cognate antigen is unknown. Germline V gene sequence: CDR1 LNHNV, CDR2 YYDKDF (reference sequence). V lost 7 bases to trimming and J lost 3 bases, with 12 bases between them. The CDR3 extends over 13 amino acids. The entry originates in a study of cytomegalovirus exposure and HLA in healthy donors. The study's findings and limits: A list of around 160 TCR beta chains associated with cytomegalovirus was given. Both high specificity and high sensitivity reportedly marked the classifier's diagnosis of cytomegalovirus status. Previously analyzed data showed that most TCR beta V segments were productive at a frequency of about 90% or about 30%.

The PCR had 60 Vbeta and 13 Jbeta primers. Data came from immunoSEQ multiplex PCR; TCRdb stores just in-frame clones and leaves some out. The sample holds around 190,000 clones, 79% seen once. This chain uses TRBV15 with TRBJ1-1; D is possibly TRBD1 (5 bases). The receptor's source is a woman in her twenties or thirties in good health and CMV-seropositive. The sample taken for sequencing was PBMCs. The CDR3 bases are TGTGCCACCACCTGGGGCCAGTACACTGAAGCTTTCTTT. The encoded protein is CATTWGQYTEAFF.